These 7 T cell receptor beta chains share one sample of origin, sequenced in a study of glioma-infiltrating T cells. Using RNA template, CDR3s of TCR alpha and beta were amplified with iRepertoire arm-PCR. TCRdb used MiXCR to reprocess the multiplex PCR reads, holding one entry per CDR3 protein. The sample contains roughly 200,000 distinct CDR3 sequences, about 47% of which appear only once. Sequencing input: glioma tissue, nonneoplastic brain tissue, or PBMCs (not recorded which). The receptor set was obtained from a human donor with low-grade glioma or glioblastoma, undergoing nonglioma brain surgery, or in good health (not recorded which).

The table lists this clonotype with a few counts. The chain joins TRBV7-9 to TRBJ2-7; no clear D gene. Germline V gene lookup returns CDR1 SEHNR and CDR2 FQNEAQ (reference sequence). This CDR3 has 12 amino acids. The V gene lost 5 bases and the J gene lost 12 bases, with 17 bases spanning the gap. CDR3 coding DNA: TGTGCCAGCAGCCCTGGCAGCGCCGCCGCGTACTTC. Its translation is CASSPGSAAAYF. Using reference TRBV7-9 and TRBJ2-7 for the parts outside the CDR3, the full variable domain is DTGVSQNPRHKITKRGQNVTFRCDPISEHNRLYWYRQTLGQGPEFLTYFQNEAQLEKSRLLSDRFSAERPKGSFSTLEIQRTEQGDSAMYLCASSPGSAAAYFGPGTRLTVT.

This clonotype was recorded many times. V and J are TRBV6-1 and TRBJ2-1, with unresolved D. There are 11 residues in the CDR3. Between the trimmed V and J ends, which lost 5 bases and 7 bases, there was a span of 6 bases. Germline lookup yields CDR1 MNHNS and CDR2 SASEGT. The CDR3 reads CASSNLNEQFF. The CDR3 DNA sequence: TGTGCCAGCAGTAACCTTAATGAGCAGTTCTTC.

On this clonotype itself: This sequence may be a read error, since a much larger clone differs from it by one base. The chain joins TRBV7-2 to TRBJ2-7; the match to TRBD2 covers 7 bases. There are 14 residues in the CDR3. Per germline, CDR1 SGHTA and CDR2 FQGNSA. V lost 5 bases and J lost 2; bases outside the gene matches: 6. The CDR3 sequence is CASSLLAPTYEQYF. The DNA of the CDR3 is TGTGCCAGCAGCCTACTAGCGCCCACCTACGAGCAGTACTTC. The variable domain in full, with the rest retrieved from reference TRBV7-2 and TRBJ2-7, is GAGVSQSPSNKVTEKGKDVELRCDPISGHTALYWYRQSLGQGLEFLIYFQGNSAPDKSGLPSDRFSAERTGGSVSTLTIQRTQQEDSAVYLCASSLLAPTYEQYFGPGTRLTVT.

Details on this clonotype: This clone may be a read error of a much larger clone one base away. The chain joins TRBV5-1 to TRBJ2-1; a possible D gene is TRBD1 (6 bases). CDR3 size: 16 residues. V lost 4 bases to trimming and J lost 0 bases, with 14 bases between them. Germline V gene sequence: CDR1 SGHRS, CDR2 YFSETQ. CDR3 coding DNA: TGCGCCAGCAGCGTAGACAAAGGGGGCTCCTACAATGAGCAGTTCTTC. This translates into CASSVDKGGSYNEQFF.

This clonotype has only a few counts. The rearrangement links TRBV3-1 to TRBJ2-7, with 7 bases aligning to TRBD2. V lost 1 base, J lost 4 bases, and 10 bases stayed unmatched. The CDR3 consists of 16 residues. Germline V gives CDR1 LGHDT, CDR2 YNNKEL (reference sequence). In DNA form, the CDR3 reads TGTGCCAGCAGCCAAGCAGGACTAGGGTGGCGTTACGAGCAGTACTTC. This codes for CASSQAGLGWRYEQYF.

This clonotype has a count of ten or more. The chain joins TRBV20-1 to TRBJ2-1; D is unclear. With 0 bases removed from V and 8 bases from J, the gap between germline ends came to 17 bases. The CDR3 is made up of 15 amino acids. CDR1 is DFQATT, CDR2 SNEGSKA, per germline (reference sequence). CDR3: CSARDPQKSPHEQFF. CDR3 in DNA: TGCAGTGCTAGAGATCCACAGAAAAGTCCACATGAGCAGTTCTTC.

With respect to this clonotype: A much larger clone differs by one base, so this may be a read error. The chain couples TRBV3-1 to TRBJ1-3; unclear D gene. This CDR3 is built from 16 residues. Germline V lookup: CDR1 LGHDT, CDR2 YNNKEL (reference sequence). Trimming cost V 10 bases and J 4 bases, with 23 bases left between them. The CDR3 is CATQTYSGEPGNTIYF. CDR3 bases: TGTGCCACACAAACCTACTCGGGAGAGCCAGGAAACACCATATATTTT.